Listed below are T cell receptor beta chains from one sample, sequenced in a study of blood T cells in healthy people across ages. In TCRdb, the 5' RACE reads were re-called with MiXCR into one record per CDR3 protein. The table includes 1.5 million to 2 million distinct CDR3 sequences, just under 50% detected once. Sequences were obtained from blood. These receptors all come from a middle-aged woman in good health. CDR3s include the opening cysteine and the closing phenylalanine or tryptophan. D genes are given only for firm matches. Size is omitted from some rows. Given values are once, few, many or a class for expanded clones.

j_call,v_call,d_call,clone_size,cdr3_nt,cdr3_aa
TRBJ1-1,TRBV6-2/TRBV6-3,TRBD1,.,TGTGCCAGCAGTTACGCGTTCGCAGGGGGCAACACTGAAGCTTTCTTT,CASSYAFAGGNTEAFF
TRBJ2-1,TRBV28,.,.,TGTGCCAGCAGTTGGGGAGTACCCTACAATGAGCAGTTCTTC,CASSWGVPYNEQFF
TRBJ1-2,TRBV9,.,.,TGTGCCAGCAGAGATAACAGGGAAGGAAACTATGGCTACACCTTC,CASRDNREGNYGYTF
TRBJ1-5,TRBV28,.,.,TGTGCCAGCCGTAGGGTTAGCAATCAGCCCCAGCATTTT,CASRRVSNQPQHF
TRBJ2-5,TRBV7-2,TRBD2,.,TGTGCCAGCAGCCCTAAGACTTCAGCGGGGGGGCTCGGGACCCAGTACTTC,CASSPKTSAGGLGTQYF
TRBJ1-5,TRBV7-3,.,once,TGTGCCAGCAGCTTAATGGGCCGGCGGAACAATCAGCCCCAGCATTTT,CASSLMGRRNNQPQHF
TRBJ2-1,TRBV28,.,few,TGTGCCAGCGGGACCCAGGGGGGGGGCCACAATGAGCAGTTCTTC,CASGTQGGGHNEQFF
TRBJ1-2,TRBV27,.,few,TGTGCCAGCAGTTTGACGGGGATCGGCTACACCTTC,CASSLTGIGYTF
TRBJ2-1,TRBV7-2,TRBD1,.,TGTGCCAGCAGCTTGCCCGGGACAGGGGACAATGAGCAGTTCTTC,CASSLPGTGDNEQFF
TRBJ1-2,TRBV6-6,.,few,TGTGCCAGCGGACCTTTAGCTAACTATGGCTACACCTTC,CASGPLANYGYTF
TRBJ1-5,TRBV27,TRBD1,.,TGTGCCAGCAGGCAGGGGGCGGGCAATCAGCCCCAGCATTTT,CASRQGAGNQPQHF
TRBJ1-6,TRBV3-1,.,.,TGTGCCAGCAGGCAACAGGGAGGGTACTCACCCCTCCACTTT,CASRQQGGYSPLHF
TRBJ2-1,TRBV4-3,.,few,TGCGCCAGCAGCCAAGATGTCGCTAGCCGGTCCTACAATGAGCAGTTCTTC,CASSQDVASRSYNEQFF
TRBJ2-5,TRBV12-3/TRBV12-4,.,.,TGTGCCAGCAGGTTAAGGCCCAGCCAAGAGACCCAGTACTTC,CASRLRPSQETQYF
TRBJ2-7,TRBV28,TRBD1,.,TGTGCCAGCAGGCCCGGGAAGGGGACAGCGTACGAGCAGTACTTC,CASRPGKGTAYEQYF
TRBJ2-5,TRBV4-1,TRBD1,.,TGCGCCAGCAGCCACCCCTGGACAGGGACCATACAAGAGACCCAGTACTTC,CASSHPWTGTIQETQYF
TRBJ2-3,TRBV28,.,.,TGTGCCAGCAGTTTGGTTGGCTTAACAGATACGCAGTATTTT,CASSLVGLTDTQYF
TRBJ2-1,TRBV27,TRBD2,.,TGTGCCAGCAGGGGTAGCGGGGGGTTCCGTGAGCAGTTCTTC,CASRGSGGFREQFF
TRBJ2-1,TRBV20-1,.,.,TGCAGTGCTAGAGAAGGGCAGGTCTCCTACAATGAGCAGTTCTTC,CSAREGQVSYNEQFF
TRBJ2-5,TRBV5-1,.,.,TGCGCCAGCAGCTTGGTGGCGAAGATCCAAGAGACCCAGTACTTC,CASSLVAKIQETQYF
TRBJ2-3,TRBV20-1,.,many,TGCAGCGCAAGGGGGGATACGCAGTATTTT,CSARGDTQYF
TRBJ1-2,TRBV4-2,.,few,TGTGCCAGCAGCCAAGAAAGAGGGGAGAGCGCCTATGGCTACACCTTC,CASSQERGESAYGYTF
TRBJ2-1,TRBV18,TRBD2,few,TGTGCCAGCTCACCCGCATCCGGGACTAGCTATGAGCAGTTCTTC,CASSPASGTSYEQFF
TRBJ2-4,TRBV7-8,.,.,TGTGCCAGCAGCTTAGAGCTAGCAAACATTCAGTACTTC,CASSLELANIQYF
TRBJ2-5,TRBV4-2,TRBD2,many,TGTGCCAGCAGCCAAGTGGCTAGCGGGGAGACCCAGTACTTC,CASSQVASGETQYF
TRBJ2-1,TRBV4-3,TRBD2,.,TGCGCCAGCAGCCACCGTCCCCCTAGCGGGGGGGCTTCCGACGAGCAGTTCTTC,CASSHRPPSGGASDEQFF
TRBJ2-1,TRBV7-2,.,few,TGTGCCAGCAGCCGAGGAAGCTCACTCTCCTACAATGAGCAGTTCTTC,CASSRGSSLSYNEQFF
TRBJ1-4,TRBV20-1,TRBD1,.,TGCAGTGCTAGGGGACAGGGCGGGAGTTATGAAAAACTGTTTTTT,CSARGQGGSYEKLFF
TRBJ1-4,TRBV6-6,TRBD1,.,TGTGCCAGCGAAGACAGGGGGCGAGGGACTAATGAAAAACTGTTTTTT,CASEDRGRGTNEKLFF
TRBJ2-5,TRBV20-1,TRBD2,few,TGCAGTGCTAGAGATTTAGCGGGGGCCTACAATGAGCAGTACTTC,CSARDLAGAYNEQYF
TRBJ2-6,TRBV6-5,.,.,TGTGCCAGCAGTTACCTACGCCAGGGTGGGGCCAACGTCCTGACTTTC,CASSYLRQGGANVLTF
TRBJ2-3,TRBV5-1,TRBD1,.,TGCGCCAGCAGCTGGGGGGACAGGAGCACAGATACGCGGTATTTT,CASSWGDRSTDTRYF
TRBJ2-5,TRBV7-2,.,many,TGTGCCAGCAGCTTTCCCTCTGGCGGGGCCTTTAGGACCCAGTACTTC,CASSFPSGGAFRTQYF
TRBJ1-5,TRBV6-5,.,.,TGTGCCAGCAGTTTTGCACAAAGGGGTCAGCCCCAGCATTTT,CASSFAQRGQPQHF
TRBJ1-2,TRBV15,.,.,TGTGCCACCAGCAGAGATTTGGGTCGCGGGGTGGATGGCCACACCTTC,CATSRDLGRGVDGHTF
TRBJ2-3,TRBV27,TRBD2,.,TGTGCCAGCAGTCCGGGCGGGGGTCTTAGGGCAGATACGCAGTATTTT,CASSPGGGLRADTQYF
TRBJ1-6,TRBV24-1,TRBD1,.,TGTGCCACCAGTGAGGGACAGGGTAATTTACCCCTCCACTTT,CATSEGQGNLPLHF
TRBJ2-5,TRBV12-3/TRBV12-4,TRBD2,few,TGTGCCAGCAGGGGAACTAGCGGGGTAGAGACCCAGTACTTC,CASRGTSGVETQYF
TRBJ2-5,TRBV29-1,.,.,TGCAGCGCCTTGGGGGGAGGAAACCAAGAGACCCAGTACTTC,CSALGGGNQETQYF
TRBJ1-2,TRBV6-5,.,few,TGTGCCAGCAGTTACTCGCCAGGGGTGGATGGCTACACCTTC,CASSYSPGVDGYTF
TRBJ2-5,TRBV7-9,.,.,TGTGCCAGCAGCTCGGGGACAGCGGGCGGGGAGACCCAGTACTTC,CASSSGTAGGETQYF
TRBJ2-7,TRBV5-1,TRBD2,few,TGCGCCAGCAGCCTACTAGCGGGGGGACCAGGCGACGAGCAGTACTTC,CASSLLAGGPGDEQYF
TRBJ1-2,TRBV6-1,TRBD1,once,TGTGCCAGCACAAGTCTGGGACAGGGCAGTCTCCCCCTTTATGGCTACACCTTC,CASTSLGQGSLPLYGYTF
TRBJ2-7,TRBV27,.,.,TGTGCCAGCAGTTTAGACAAGACCTACGAGCAGTACTTC,CASSLDKTYEQYF
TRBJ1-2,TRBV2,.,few,TGTGCCAGCACCTACGGGATGGGGGAGTATGGCTACACCTTC,CASTYGMGEYGYTF
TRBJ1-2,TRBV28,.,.,TGTGCCAGCAGTTTCATAAGCTATGGCTACACCTTC,CASSFISYGYTF
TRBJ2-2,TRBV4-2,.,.,TGTGCCAGCAGCCAAGATAGGTCGAGAGGGGGACACAACACCGGGGAGCTGTTTTTT,CASSQDRSRGGHNTGELFF
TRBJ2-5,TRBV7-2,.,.,TGTGCCAGCAGCAAAAGGAGTCAAGAGACCCAGTACTTC,CASSKRSQETQYF